Listed below are T cell receptor beta chains from one sample, sequenced in a study of cytomegalovirus exposure and HLA in healthy donors. TCRdb's table, derived via immunoSEQ multiplex PCR, lists solely in-frame clones and lacks some. The sample holds about 130,000 clones; about 78% are singletons and the top ten take approximately 1.2%. The sample was PBMCs. The receptors stem from a man aged 50-59 years in good health and CMV-seronegative. Each CDR3 is given with its conserved first and last residue. D genes are given only for firm matches. Clone size appears in some rows only: once, few, many, or a class for an expanded clone.

TRBD2,TRBJ2-7,NA,TRBV7-6,TGTGCCAGCAGCTTAAGGGCTAGCGGGACGTCCTACGAGCAGTACTTC,CASSLRASGTSYEQYF
TRBD1,TRBJ2-3,NA,TRBV6-1,TGTGCCAGTTACCACGGGACAGGGTTCACAGATACGCAGTATTTT,CASYHGTGFTDTQYF
NA,TRBJ1-1,NA,TRBV18,TGTGCCAGCTCACCATTTCTAGGGGATAACACTGAAGCTTTCTTT,CASSPFLGDNTEAFF
NA,TRBJ1-5,NA,TRBV28,TGTGCCAGCGCCCGCCCGGGGGGTGGCCAGCCCCAGCATTTT,CASARPGGGQPQHF
TRBD2,TRBJ2-5,NA,TRBV10-3,TGTGCCATCAGTGGAACGGGAGGTAGCGGGAGTCGAGAAGAGCAGTACTTC,CAISGTGGSGSREEQYF
TRBD2,TRBJ2-1,NA,TRBV5-1,TGCGCCAGCAGCCCTCAGGGAGCGGGAGTCGGCAATGAGCAGTTCTTC,CASSPQGAGVGNEQFF
TRBD2,TRBJ2-3,NA,TRBV6-1,TGTGCCAGCAGTCAAGGGACTATATTGAATTTT,CASSQGTILNF
NA,TRBJ2-3,NA,TRBV2,TGTGCCAGCAGGCGGGACAGCACAGATACGCAGTATTTT,CASRRDSTDTQYF
NA,TRBJ1-3,NA,TRBV6-1,TGTGCCAGCATCGAGGTTGCGAGTGTGAACACCATATATTTT,CASIEVASVNTIYF
NA,TRBJ1-4,NA,TRBV29-1,TGCAGCGTTGGTAACAGGGATAAAGAAAAACTGTTTTTT,CSVGNRDKEKLFF
NA,TRBJ1-2,few,TRBV29-1,TGCAGCGTTGGGGAGGGGAACTATGGCTACACCTTC,CSVGEGNYGYTF
NA,TRBJ1-2,NA,TRBV15,TGTGCCACCAGCAGAGATGGAACAGGGAAGAAAGGGTATGGCTACACCTTC,CATSRDGTGKKGYGYTF
NA,TRBJ2-3,NA,TRBV9,TGTGCCAGCAGCGTAGAGCTTCCGGCAGATACGCAGTATTTT,CASSVELPADTQYF
NA,TRBJ2-1,NA,TRBV21-1,TGTGCCAGCCCCGGACAGGGGATCGATGAGCAGTTCTTC,CASPGQGIDEQFF
NA,TRBJ1-1,NA,TRBV28,TGTGCCAGCAGGTGGCCCATTTCGGGGAACACTGAAGCTTTCTTT,CASRWPISGNTEAFF
TRBD2,TRBJ2-5,NA,TRBV25-1,TGTGCCAGCAGTGAGGCGGGGGGGCGAGAGACCCAGTACTTC,CASSEAGGRETQYF
TRBD1,TRBJ1-1,few,TRBV6-6,TGTGCCAGCAGTCGGACAGGGTCCACTGAAGCTTTCTTT,CASSRTGSTEAFF
NA,TRBJ1-5,NA,TRBV15,TGTGCCACCAGCAGAGTTGCGGGACCTGGCTGGAGCAATCAGCCCCAGCATTTT,CATSRVAGPGWSNQPQHF
TRBD1,TRBJ1-2,NA,TRBV27,TGTGCCAGCAGTTTTCGGGGGACAGGGGGCCGGTCCCTTAACTATGGCTACACCTTC,CASSFRGTGGRSLNYGYTF
TRBD1,TRBJ2-7,NA,TRBV2,TGTGCCAGCAGCACGACAGGGCGCTTAGCCTACGAGCAGTACTTC,CASSTTGRLAYEQYF
TRBD2,TRBJ2-2,NA,TRBV5-1,TGCGCCAGCAGCGCCGGGACTAGCGGGATCGACACCGGGGAGCTGTTTTTT,CASSAGTSGIDTGELFF
TRBD1,TRBJ2-6,NA,TRBV7-9,TGTGCCAGCAGCGTGGGACAGCTCGAGGCCAACGTCCTGACTTTC,CASSVGQLEANVLTF
NA,TRBJ1-1,NA,TRBV25-1,TGTGCCAGCAGTGAAGAGACAGCGAACACTGAAGCTTTCTTT,CASSEETANTEAFF
NA,TRBJ2-3,NA,TRBV4-3,TGCGCCAGCAGCCAAGAACTCCTCGCACATACGCAGTATTTT,CASSQELLAHTQYF
NA,TRBJ2-1,NA,TRBV7-2,TGTGCCAGCAGCTTTCGTCACAATGAGCAGTTCTTC,CASSFRHNEQFF
NA,TRBJ2-5,NA,TRBV7-6,TGTGCCAGCAGCATCTCCGGGATCCTGGCTGGGGAGACCCAGTACTTC,CASSISGILAGETQYF
NA,TRBJ2-1,NA,TRBV21-1,TGTGCCAGCAGCAAAGGGGTATGTGGCGGGAGCGAGAGCAATGAGCAGTTCTTC,CASSKGVCGGSESNEQFF
TRBD1,TRBJ2-2,NA,TRBV5-1,TGCGCCAGCAGCCCTGGGACAGCGAACACCGGGGAGCTGTTTTTT,CASSPGTANTGELFF
NA,TRBJ2-2,NA,TRBV5-6,TGTGCCAGCAGCTTGGTGCGGACCGGGGAGCTGTTTTTT,CASSLVRTGELFF
NA,TRBJ2-1,NA,TRBV4-1,TGCGCCAGCAGCGGAACTAGCACCCCCCGGCGGAATGAGCAGTTCTTC,CASSGTSTPRRNEQFF
NA,TRBJ2-3,NA,TRBV10-3,TGTGCCATCAATCCCGGGATTGAGGATACGCAGTATTTT,CAINPGIEDTQYF
TRBD2,TRBJ2-3,NA,TRBV9,TGTGCCAGCAGCGTGAGTAGTGGCGGGGGAACAGATACGCAGTATTTT,CASSVSSGGGTDTQYF
TRBD1,TRBJ2-1,NA,TRBV4-3,TGCGCCAGCAGCCCGGGACAGGGGAGCGATGAGCAGTTCTTC,CASSPGQGSDEQFF
TRBD2,TRBJ2-2,NA,TRBV28,TGTGCCAGCAGTTTGCAGGGCCTAGCGGGATCCGGGGAGCTGTTTTTT,CASSLQGLAGSGELFF
TRBD2,TRBJ2-3,once,TRBV5-4,TGTGCCAGCAGCTTGGCCAAAAGAGCGGGAGTGGGGAGAAATACGCAGTATTTT,CASSLAKRAGVGRNTQYF
TRBD2,TRBJ2-1,NA,TRBV4-1,TGCGCCAGCACCCCGCCTGTGGCTAGCGGGACCAATGAGCAGTTCTTC,CASTPPVASGTNEQFF
NA,TRBJ2-2,NA,TRBV19,TGTGCCAGTAGTCGTAATTCGAACACCGGGGAGCTGTTTTTT,CASSRNSNTGELFF